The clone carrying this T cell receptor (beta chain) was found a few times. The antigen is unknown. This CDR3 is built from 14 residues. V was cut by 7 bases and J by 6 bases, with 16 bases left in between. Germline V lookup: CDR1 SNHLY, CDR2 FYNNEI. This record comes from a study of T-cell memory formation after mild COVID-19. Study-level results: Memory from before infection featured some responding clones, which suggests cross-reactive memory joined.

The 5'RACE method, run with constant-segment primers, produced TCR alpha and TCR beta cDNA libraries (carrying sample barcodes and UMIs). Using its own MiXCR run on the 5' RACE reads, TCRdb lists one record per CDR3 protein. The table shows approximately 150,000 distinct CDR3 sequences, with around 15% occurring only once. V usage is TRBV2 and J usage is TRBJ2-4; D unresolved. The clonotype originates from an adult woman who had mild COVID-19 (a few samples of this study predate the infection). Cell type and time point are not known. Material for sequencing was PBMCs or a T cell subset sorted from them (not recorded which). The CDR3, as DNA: TGTGCCAGCATCGAGAGACTCTCGATAAACATTCAGTACTTC. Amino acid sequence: CASIERLSINIQYF.